The clone carrying this T cell receptor (beta chain) was found once. Antigen unknown. Germline and junction disagree at one end, which may indicate a read error. The CDR3 length is 16 residues. Per germline, CDR1 WSHSY and CDR2 SAAADI. With 60 Vbeta and 13 Jbeta primers, the PCR was carried out. Data came from immunoSEQ multiplex PCR; TCRdb stores just in-frame clones and leaves some out. The table records under 200,000 clones, roughly three quarters of them present only once. This sample was taken from a study of cytomegalovirus exposure and HLA in healthy donors. Study conclusions and caveats: Later genetic work tied a missense DCLRE1C variant to beta-chain V and J trimming. In a later analysis, DRB1 alleles had the most associated TCRs; HLA-C alleles the fewest.

The chain has TRBV10-2 and TRBJ2-6; TRBD1 matches 10 bases. Sequencing was performed on PBMCs. The clonotype comes from a woman aged 50 to 60 in good health and CMV-seropositive. CDR3 in amino acids: CASSDGTGVGANGLTF. CDR3 DNA sequence: TGCGCCAGCAGTGACGGGACAGGGGTGGGGGCCAACGGCCTGACTTTC.